A single sample gave rise to the 27 T cell receptor beta chains below, sequenced in a study of post-analysis software for immune sequencing data. Study outcomes and limitations: The five TRBV segments detected at higher frequency in patients than in controls included TRBV5-6, TRBV5-1 and TRBV20-1.

No antigen is known for these receptors. Included in the TCR beta cDNA libraries were unique molecular identifiers. TCRdb reanalysed the PCR reads using MiXCR and keeps one entry per CDR3 protein. Of 700,000 to 900,000 distinct CDR3 sequences listed, 35% to 55% are singletons. The sample was blood. These receptors came from a girl under 18 with multiple sclerosis.

CDR3 residues: CATSRVFTGELFF. CDR3 DNA: TGTGCCACCAGCAGAGTTTTCACCGGGGAGCTGTTTTTT. This rearrangement joins TRBV15 to TRBJ2-2; no clear D. Germline values: CDR1 LNHNV, CDR2 YYDKDF (reference sequence). The CDR3 is made up of 13 amino acids. The V gene lost 1 base and the J gene lost 4 bases, with 4 bases spanning the gap.

The rearrangement links TRBV15 to TRBJ2-7; D may be TRBD1 (6 bases). The germline V and J ends were trimmed by 3 bases and 3 bases, with 12 bases remaining between them. From germline, CDR1 is LNHNV and CDR2 YYDKDF (reference sequence). The CDR3 consists of 14 residues. CDR3 DNA: TGTGCCACCAGCAGCCCCCAGGGGAACTACGAGCAGTACTTC. As protein: CATSSPQGNYEQYF.

This clonotype was observed a few times. The chain joins TRBV20-1 to TRBJ2-1; 13 positions match TRBD2. V shed 3 bases, J shed 7 bases, and the junction held 12 bases outside the gene matches. The CDR3 length is 17 residues. Germline CDR1 DFQATT, CDR2 SNEGSKA (reference sequence). The DNA for the CDR3 is TGCAGTGCTAGGTTGAGACTGACTAGCGGGAGGCCTAATGAGCAGTTCTTC. The encoded protein is CSARLRLTSGRPNEQFF.

The chain couples TRBV5-1 to TRBJ2-5; tentative D call: TRBD2 (5 bases). CDR3 length: 14 amino acids. Germline loops: CDR1 SGHRS, CDR2 YFSETQ. V was trimmed by 6 bases and J by 4 bases, leaving 16 bases between them. In DNA form, the CDR3 reads TGCGCCAGCAATTCCCTTCGGGGTGGAGAGACCCAGTACTTC. Translation: CASNSLRGGETQYF. The full variable domain, its missing parts supplied by reference TRBV5-1 and TRBJ2-5, is KAGVTQTPRYLIKTRGQQVTLSCSPISGHRSVSWYQQTPGQGLQFLFEYFSETQRNKGNFPGRFSGRQFSNSRSEMNVSTLELGDSALYLCASNSLRGGETQYFGPGTRLLVL.

The J gene is TRBJ2-7, the V gene TRBV9, with TRBD2 matching 9 bases. V shed 4 bases, J shed 6 bases, and the junction held 11 bases outside the gene matches. CDR1 and CDR2 (germline): SGDLS, YYNGEE. The CDR3 is made up of 15 amino acids. The CDR3 nucleotides are TGTGCCAGCAGCCCCCAAGCGGGAGGAGTAAGCGAGCAGTACTTC. Translated, it gives CASSPQAGGVSEQYF.

This clonotype was found a few times. This chain joins TRBV9 and TRBJ2-1; 12 nucleotides match TRBD2. V shed 3 bases, J shed 4 bases, and the junction held 5 bases outside the gene matches. This CDR3 comprises 16 residues. Per the germline V gene, CDR1 is SGDLS and CDR2 is YYNGEE. CDR3 protein: CASSGLAGENYNEQFF. DNA of the CDR3: TGTGCCAGCAGCGGACTAGCGGGAGAGAATTACAATGAGCAGTTCTTC.

The chain is built from TRBV4-2 and TRBJ1-2; a weak D match, TRBD1 (5 bases). This CDR3 is 14 amino acids long. V lost 0 bases, J lost 4 bases, and 9 bases lay in between. CDR1 and CDR2 (germline): LGHNA, YNFKEQ. As DNA, the CDR3 is TGTGCCAGCAGCCAAGATAAGGGACCCTATGGCTACACCTTC. It encodes CASSQDKGPYGYTF.

V is TRBV7-9 and J is TRBJ2-1; the match to TRBD2 covers 12 bases. There are 15 residues in the CDR3. Trimming took 5 bases from V and 8 from J; bases not matched to a gene: 7. Germline lookup yields CDR1 SEHNR and CDR2 FQNEAQ (reference sequence). The CDR3 reads CASSEETSGSHEQFF. DNA of the CDR3: TGTGCCAGCAGCGAAGAGACTAGCGGGAGCCATGAGCAGTTCTTC.

The chain couples TRBV6-2 or TRBV6-3 to TRBJ2-5, with D perhaps TRBD2 (5 bases). The CDR3 spans 13 residues. CDR1 and CDR2 (germline): MNHEY, SVGEGT. V lost 7 bases, J lost 0 bases, and 9 bases lay in between. The CDR3 bases are TGTGCCAGCAAGAGGGATTACCAAGAGACCCAGTACTTC. Protein sequence: CASKRDYQETQYF.

V and J are TRBV19 and TRBJ2-4, with a weak D call TRBD1 (6 bases). The DNA matches TRBJ2-7 better at its end, which makes the J call doubtful. The length of the CDR3 is 13 residues. Looked up from germline, CDR1 is LNHDA and CDR2 is SQIVND (reference sequence). CDR3 DNA: TGTGCCAGTAGGTACAGGGCGGGCTACGAGCAGTACTTC. Protein: CASRYRAGYEQYF.

The chain links TRBV2 to TRBJ2-1; the D is unclear. V shed 7 bases and J shed 1 base, with 11 bases lying between them. The CDR3 extends over 14 amino acids. CDR1 SNHLY and CDR2 FYNNEI come from the germline V gene. DNA for the CDR3: TGTGCCAGCACCCCGTGGGGTTCCTACAATGAGCAGTTCTTC. Translating it yields CASTPWGSYNEQFF.

The genes are TRBV3-1 and TRBJ1-2, with D unclear. The CDR3 runs 13 residues. V gave up 6 bases and J gave up 0 bases, with 8 bases separating them. Germline V gene lookup returns CDR1 LGHDT and CDR2 YNNKEL (reference sequence). DNA of the CDR3: TGTGCCAGCAGATCAGCATCTAACTATGGCTACACCTTC. This sequence encodes CASRSASNYGYTF.

The chain links TRBV9 to TRBJ1-1; 7 positions agree with TRBD1. Germline V gene data show CDR1 as SGDLS and CDR2 as YYNGEE. J lost 6 bases, V lost 2 bases, and 7 bases had no gene match. The CDR3 is made up of 14 amino acids. In DNA form, the CDR3 reads TGTGCCAGCAGCGTTCACCCCGGGACAGCTGAAGCTTTCTTT. Translated: CASSVHPGTAEAFF.

The V call is TRBV5-1, the J call TRBJ2-7, with 7 nucleotides matching TRBD1. Trimming cost V 0 bases and J 7 bases; bases outside gene matches: 22. The CDR3 length is 19 residues. CDR1 is SGHRS and CDR2 is YFSETQ in the germline V gene. CDR3: CASSLGQGKFSESRPEQYF. The CDR3 coding sequence is TGCGCCAGCAGCTTGGGACAGGGTAAATTTTCGGAGAGCAGGCCGGAGCAGTACTTC.

The genes are TRBV15 and TRBJ2-6; a possible D gene is TRBD2 (5 bases). CDR3 length equals 14 residues. From germline, CDR1 is LNHNV and CDR2 YYDKDF (reference sequence). V was shortened by 3 bases and J by 3 bases, with 6 bases between the two germline ends. CDR3 nucleotide sequence: TGTGCCACCAGCAGCGGAGGTGGGGCCAACGTCCTGACTTTC. Protein product: CATSSGGGANVLTF.

This clonotype was seen only a few times. V is TRBV9 and J is TRBJ1-1; possibly TRBD1 for D (6 bases). Germline V gene data show CDR1 as SGDLS and CDR2 as YYNGEE. V lost 4 bases and J 2 bases, leaving 12 bases between the germline ends. The CDR3 consists of 14 residues. CDR3 residues: CASSITDRNTEAFF. In DNA form, the CDR3 reads TGTGCCAGCAGCATAACGGACAGAAACACTGAAGCTTTCTTT.

This clonotype appeared a few times. The gene calls are TRBV7-2 and TRBJ1-6, with D unresolved. V was clipped by 4 bases and J by 6 bases, with 10 bases between them. The CDR3 contains 14 residues. CDR1 is SGHTA and CDR2 is FQGNSA in the germline V gene. The DNA of the CDR3 is TGTGCCAGCAGCTACGGGCCCCCTAATTCACCCCTCCACTTT. It is translated as CASSYGPPNSPLHF.

V is TRBV24-1 and J is TRBJ2-1, with D tentatively TRBD2 (5 bases). Per germline, CDR1 KGHDR and CDR2 SFDVKD. There are 15 residues in the CDR3. V lost 7 bases to trimming and J lost 7 bases, with 19 bases between them. The CDR3 DNA reads TGTGCCACCAGCCAGCGTGCGGGTACTTGGAATGAGCAGTTCTTC. Translated: CATSQRAGTWNEQFF.

The chain uses TRBV20-1 and TRBJ2-7, with a tentative D call TRBD2 (5 bases). CDR3 length equals 15 residues. V lost 5 bases and J lost 0, with 17 bases in between. Germline V gene data show CDR1 as DFQATT and CDR2 as SNEGSKA (reference sequence). In DNA, the CDR3 is TGCAGTGCTCCTTCCCTGAGCGGAGACTCCTACGAGCAGTACTTC. Its protein is CSAPSLSGDSYEQYF.

This clonotype came up many times. J is TRBJ2-7 and V is TRBV20-1; D ambiguous. CDR1 and CDR2 from the germline V gene are DFQATT and SNEGSKA (reference sequence). This CDR3 has 14 residues. V was shortened by 2 bases and J by 2 bases, with 13 bases between the two germline ends. CDR3 residues: CSARSFLTPYEQYF. In DNA, the CDR3 is TGCAGTGCTAGATCGTTTCTCACCCCCTACGAGCAGTACTTC.

This sequence joins TRBV27 and TRBJ1-4; D is unresolved. In germline, CDR1 is MNHEY, CDR2 SMNVEV (reference sequence). Trimming pared 3 bases from V and 7 bases from J, leaving 12 bases between. The CDR3 has 14 amino acids. Here the CDR3 reads CASSFLPGGEKLFF. For the CDR3, the DNA is TGTGCCAGCAGTTTTCTACCGGGAGGTGAAAAACTGTTTTTT.

The chain employs TRBV5-1 and TRBJ2-5; 9 bases fit TRBD1. The CDR3 runs to 15 residues. Germline values: CDR1 SGHRS, CDR2 YFSETQ. The V and J ends lost 0 bases and 11 bases, in that order; junction bases with no gene match: 11. CDR3 nucleotide sequence: TGCGCCAGCAGCTTGGATACAGGGGGCACAGATGAGCAGTACTTC. Protein sequence: CASSLDTGGTDEQYF.

The sample holds a few counts of this clonotype. The chain joins TRBV6-2 or TRBV6-3 to TRBJ2-1; 10 bases align to TRBD2. This CDR3 has 14 amino acids. The V gene's germline CDR1 is MNHEY and CDR2 SVGEGT. J lost 14 bases, V lost 6 bases, and 13 bases had no gene match. The CDR3 region is CASRQLGLAVEEFF. In DNA, the CDR3 is TGTGCCAGCAGACAACTAGGACTAGCGGTAGAAGAGTTCTTC.

V usage is TRBV7-2 and J usage is TRBJ2-1; D may be TRBD1 or TRBD2 (5 bases each). Germline CDR1 reads SGHTA; CDR2 reads FQGNSA. V lost 5 bases and J lost 11, with 16 bases in between. The CDR3 loop spans 13 amino acids. The CDR3 loop reads CASSRQGRTKQFF. The CDR3 DNA follows: TGTGCCAGCAGCCGCCAGGGACGCACCAAGCAGTTCTTC. Filled out from reference TRBV7-2 and TRBJ2-1, the complete variable domain reads GAGVSQSPSNKVTEKGKDVELRCDPISGHTALYWYRQSLGQGLEFLIYFQGNSAPDKSGLPSDRFSAERTGGSVSTLTIQRTQQEDSAVYLCASSRQGRTKQFFGPGTRLTVL.

The chain recombines TRBV28 with TRBJ2-7; TRBD2 matches at 9 bases. CDR1 and CDR2 from the germline V gene are MDHEN and SYDVKM. The CDR3 is 15 amino acids. Trimming removed 2 bases from V and 7 bases from J; junction bases left unmatched: 9. In DNA form, the CDR3 reads TGTGCCAGCAGTTTAGTGGTTAGCGGGAGATTAGAGCAGTACTTC. It translates to CASSLVVSGRLEQYF.

The chain has TRBV20-1 and TRBJ2-5, with D perhaps given as TRBD1 or TRBD2 (6 bases each). The germline CDR1 and CDR2 sequences are DFQATT and SNEGSKA (reference sequence). The CDR3 sequence is 13 residues long. Deletions cut 6 bases from V and 5 bases from J, with 16 bases between. The CDR3 loop is CSARGPGPETQYF. The CDR3 bases are TGCAGTGCCCGGGGGCCGGGACCGGAGACCCAGTACTTC.

The J gene is TRBJ2-3, the V gene TRBV20-1, with D possibly matching TRBD2 (6 bases). V was clipped by 3 bases and J by 4 bases, with 8 bases between them. This CDR3 spans 12 amino acids. Germline-derived CDR1 and CDR2 are DFQATT and SNEGSKA (reference sequence). CDR3 DNA sequence: TGCAGTGCTAGGAGACTAGCAGATACGCAGTATTTT. As protein: CSARRLADTQYF.